This TCR beta chain originates from a study of cytomegalovirus exposure and HLA in healthy donors. A multiplex PCR was run with 60 Vbeta primers and 13 Jbeta primers. Sequencing used immunoSEQ multiplex PCR; TCRdb keeps in-frame clones, though not all of them. The sample shows 35,000 to 40,000 clones, about 66% of them seen only once. Trimming took off 4 bases at V and 2 bases at J, with 6 bases between the two ends. In germline, CDR1 is SGHNT, CDR2 YYREEE (reference sequence). The CDR3 totals 13 residues. The V call is TRBV5-4, the J call TRBJ1-4; the D is unclear. The sequence was obtained from a man over 45 in good health and CMV-seropositive. Sample: PBMCs. The chain's CDR3 is CASSRSTNEKLFF. The CDR3 DNA reads as TGTGCCAGCAGCCGTAGCACTAATGAAAAACTGTTTTTT.